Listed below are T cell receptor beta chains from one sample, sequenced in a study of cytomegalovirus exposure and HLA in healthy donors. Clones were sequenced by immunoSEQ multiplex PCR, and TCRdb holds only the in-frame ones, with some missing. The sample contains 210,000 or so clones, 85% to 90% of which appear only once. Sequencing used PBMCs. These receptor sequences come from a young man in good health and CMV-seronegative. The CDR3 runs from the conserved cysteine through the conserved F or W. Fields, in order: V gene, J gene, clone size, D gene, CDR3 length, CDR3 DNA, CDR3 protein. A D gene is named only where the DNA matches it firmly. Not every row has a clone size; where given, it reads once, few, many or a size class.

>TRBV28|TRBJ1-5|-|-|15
TGTGCCAGCAGCCGAGACACGGACTTCAATCAGCCCCAGCATTTT
CASSRDTDFNQPQHF
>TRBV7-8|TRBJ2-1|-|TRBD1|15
TGTGCCAGCAGCTTAGAGACAGGGGAGAAGCGTGAGCAGTTCTTC
CASSLETGEKREQFF
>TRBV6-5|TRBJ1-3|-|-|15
TGTGCCAGCAGTTACGAACAGGGCGGCGGAAACACCATATATTTT
CASSYEQGGGNTIYF
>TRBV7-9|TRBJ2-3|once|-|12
TGTGCCAGCGGGTCTAGCGTCGATACGCAGTATTTT
CASGSSVDTQYF
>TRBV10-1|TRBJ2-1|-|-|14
TGCGCCAGCAGTCCCCAACGGGGTAGCAATGAGCAGTTCTTC
CASSPQRGSNEQFF
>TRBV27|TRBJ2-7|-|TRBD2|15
TGTGCCAGCACCTCACTAGCGGGAGGCTCCTACGAGCAGTACTTC
CASTSLAGGSYEQYF
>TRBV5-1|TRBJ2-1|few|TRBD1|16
TGCGCCAGCAGCTACATGACAGGGACGGAAGGGAATGAGCAGTTCTTC
CASSYMTGTEGNEQFF
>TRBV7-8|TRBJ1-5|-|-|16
TGTGCCAGCAGCTTTCTTGACAGAGTTAGCAATCAGCCCCAGCATTTT
CASSFLDRVSNQPQHF
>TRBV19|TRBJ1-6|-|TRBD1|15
TGTGCCAGTAGTACCCGGGACAGCCTCAATTCACCCCTCCACTTT
CASSTRDSLNSPLHF
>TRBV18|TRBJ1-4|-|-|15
TGTGCCAGCTCACCAAGAGGGCTGAGGGATGAAAAACTGTTTTTT
CASSPRGLRDEKLFF
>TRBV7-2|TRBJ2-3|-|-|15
TGTGCCAGCAGCTTAGGGCCGTCTAGCACAGATACGCAGTATTTT
CASSLGPSSTDTQYF
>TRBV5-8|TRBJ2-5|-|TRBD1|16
TGTGCCAACCAATTGGGGACAGGGGCCATCCAAGAGACCCAGTACTTC
CANQLGTGAIQETQYF
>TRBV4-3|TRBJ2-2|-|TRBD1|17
TGCGCCAGCAGCCAAGATATTCAGGACAGGGGAACCGGGGAGCTGTTTTTT
CASSQDIQDRGTGELFF
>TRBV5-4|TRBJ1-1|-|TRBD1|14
TGTGCCAGCAGCTTATCAGACAGGGGCGTTGAAGCTTTCTTT
CASSLSDRGVEAFF
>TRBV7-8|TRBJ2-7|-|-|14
TGTGCCAGCAGCTTAGTCCGGGGGACCTACGAGCAGTACTTC
CASSLVRGTYEQYF
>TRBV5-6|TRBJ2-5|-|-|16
TGTGCCAGCAGCTTACCGACTAGACCTCACCAAGAGACCCAGTACTTC
CASSLPTRPHQETQYF
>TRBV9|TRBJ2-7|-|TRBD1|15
TGTGCCAGCAGCGTTGCCGGGACAGGGAAATACGAGCAGTACTTC
CASSVAGTGKYEQYF
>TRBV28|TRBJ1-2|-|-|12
TGTGCCAGTCGTGGAGGGATCTCAGGCTACACCTTC
CASRGGISGYTF
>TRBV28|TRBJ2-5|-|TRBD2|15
TGTGCCAGCAATCCCCTAGCGGGGTTAAGGGTGGCCCAGTACTTC
CASNPLAGLRVAQYF
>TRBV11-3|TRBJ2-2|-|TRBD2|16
TGTGCCAGCAGCTTAAGACTAGCGGGGAAGACCGGGGAGCTGTTTTTT
CASSLRLAGKTGELFF
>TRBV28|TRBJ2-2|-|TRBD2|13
TGTGCCAGCAATCGACTAGCGACCGGGGAGCTGTTTTTT
CASNRLATGELFF
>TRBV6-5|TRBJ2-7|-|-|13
TGTGCCAGCAGCCCCGTGGCAGCCTACGAGCAGTACTTC
CASSPVAAYEQYF
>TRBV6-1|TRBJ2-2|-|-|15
TGTGCCAGCAGTGAATACGGGAGAGGAACCGGGGAGCTGTTTTTT
CASSEYGRGTGELFF
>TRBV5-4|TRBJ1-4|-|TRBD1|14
TGTGCCAGCAGCGTACGGACAGGGGCCGAAAAACTGTTTTTT
CASSVRTGAEKLFF
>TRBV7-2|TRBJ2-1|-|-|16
TGTGCCAGCAGCTTAGCTGACAGCTACTCCTACAATGAGCAGTTCTTC
CASSLADSYSYNEQFF
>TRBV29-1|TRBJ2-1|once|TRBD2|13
TGCAGCGATGCGGGAGGTAGACGGAATGAGCAGTTCTTC
CSDAGGRRNEQFF
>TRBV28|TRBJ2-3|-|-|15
TGTGCCAGCGAAAGACAGGAGCCTAGCACAGATACGCAGTATTTT
CASERQEPSTDTQYF
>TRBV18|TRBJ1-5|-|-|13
TGTGCCAGCTCGCAAGGGGACTGGGGGCCCCAGCATTTT
CASSQGDWGPQHF
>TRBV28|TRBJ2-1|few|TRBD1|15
TGTGCCAGCAGTTTACGGGGACAGCCGGGAAATGAGCAGTTCTTC
CASSLRGQPGNEQFF
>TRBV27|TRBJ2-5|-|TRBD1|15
TGTGCCAGCAGTTATGTGACAGGGGGCCAAGAGACCCAGTACTTC
CASSYVTGGQETQYF
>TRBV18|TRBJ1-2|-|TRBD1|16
TGTGCCAGCTCACCACCGGGAGGCCAGGGGGCACTTGGCTACACCTTC
CASSPPGGQGALGYTF
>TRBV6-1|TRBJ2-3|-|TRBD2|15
TGTGCCAGCAGATCGGGTCCGGGACTAGCAGTCGTGATGCGTTTT
CASRSGPGLAVVMRF
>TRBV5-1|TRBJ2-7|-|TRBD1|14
TGCGCCAGCAGCTGGGACGGACAGGGGTTCGAGCAGTACTTC
CASSWDGQGFEQYF